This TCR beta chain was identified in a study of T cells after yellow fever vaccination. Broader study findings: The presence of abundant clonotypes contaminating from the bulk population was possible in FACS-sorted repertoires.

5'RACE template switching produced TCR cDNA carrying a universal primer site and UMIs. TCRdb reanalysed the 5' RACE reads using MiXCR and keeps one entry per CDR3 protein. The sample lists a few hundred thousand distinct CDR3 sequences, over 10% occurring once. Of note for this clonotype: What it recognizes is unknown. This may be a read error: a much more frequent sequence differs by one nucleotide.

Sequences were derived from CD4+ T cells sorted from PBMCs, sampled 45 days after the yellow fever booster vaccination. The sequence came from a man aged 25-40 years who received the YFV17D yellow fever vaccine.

The CDR3 bases are TGTGCCAGCAGGCCCGGGACAGGTGTTAACTACGAGCAGTACTTC. Translated: CASRPGTGVNYEQYF. The rearrangement uses TRBV6-1 and TRBJ2-7, with TRBD1 identical over 8 bases. The CDR3 has 15 amino acids. Germline V gene lookup returns CDR1 MNHNS and CDR2 SASEGT. V lost 6 bases and J lost 3; bases outside the gene matches: 10.